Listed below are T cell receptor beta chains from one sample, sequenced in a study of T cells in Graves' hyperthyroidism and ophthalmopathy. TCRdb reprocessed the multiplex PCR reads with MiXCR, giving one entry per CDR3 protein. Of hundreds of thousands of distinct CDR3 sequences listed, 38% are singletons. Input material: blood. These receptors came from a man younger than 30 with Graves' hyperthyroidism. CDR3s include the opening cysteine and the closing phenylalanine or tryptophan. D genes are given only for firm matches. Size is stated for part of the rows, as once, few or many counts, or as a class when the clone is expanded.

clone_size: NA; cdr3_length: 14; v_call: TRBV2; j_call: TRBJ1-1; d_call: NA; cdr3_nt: TGTGCCAGCAGTGAACAGGGATGGGGCTCTGAAGCTTTCTTT; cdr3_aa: CASSEQGWGSEAFF
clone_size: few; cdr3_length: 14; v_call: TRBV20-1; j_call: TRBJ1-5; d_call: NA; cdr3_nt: TGCAGTGCTAAAACGGGGGAGAGCAATCAGCCCCAGCATTTT; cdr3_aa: CSAKTGESNQPQHF
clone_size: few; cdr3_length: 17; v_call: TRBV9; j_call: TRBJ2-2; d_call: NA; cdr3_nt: TGTGCCAGCAGCCAGCTTTACCCCAGGGTGGGCACCGGGGAGCTGTTTTTT; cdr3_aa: CASSQLYPRVGTGELFF
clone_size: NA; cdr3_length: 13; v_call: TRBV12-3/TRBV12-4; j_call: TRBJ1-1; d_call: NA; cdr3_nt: TGTGCCAGCAGTTTCCTCTATTCAGGGTCAGCTTTCTTT; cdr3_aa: CASSFLYSGSAFF
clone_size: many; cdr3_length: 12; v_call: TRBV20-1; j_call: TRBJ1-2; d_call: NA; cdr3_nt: TGCAGTGGCTTGGGGGTCCCCTATGGCTACACCTTC; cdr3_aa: CSGLGVPYGYTF
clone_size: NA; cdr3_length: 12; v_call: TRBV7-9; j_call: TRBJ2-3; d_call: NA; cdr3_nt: TGTGCCAGCAGCTTAATGGCAGATACGCAGTATTTT; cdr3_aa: CASSLMADTQYF
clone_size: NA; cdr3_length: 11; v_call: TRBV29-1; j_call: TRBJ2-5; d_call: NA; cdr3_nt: TGCAGCTCCGAGGGCCAATGGACCCAGTACTTC; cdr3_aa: CSSEGQWTQYF
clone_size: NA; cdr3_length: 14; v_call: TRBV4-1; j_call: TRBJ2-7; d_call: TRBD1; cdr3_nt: TGCGCCAGCAGCCAAGAACAGGGGGTGTTCGAGCAGTACTTC; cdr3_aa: CASSQEQGVFEQYF
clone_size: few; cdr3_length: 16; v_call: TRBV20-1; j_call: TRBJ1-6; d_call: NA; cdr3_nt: TGCAGTGCTAGAGACCCTCGGAGGGCAGGAACCAAACCCCTCCACTTT; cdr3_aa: CSARDPRRAGTKPLHF
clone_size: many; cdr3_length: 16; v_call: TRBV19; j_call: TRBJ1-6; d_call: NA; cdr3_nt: TGTGCCAGTACTCCAACCCCCGTAGGAGGGGATTCACCCCTCCACTTT; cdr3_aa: CASTPTPVGGDSPLHF
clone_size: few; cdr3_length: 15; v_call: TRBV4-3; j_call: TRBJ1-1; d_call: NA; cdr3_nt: TGCGCCAGCAGCCAAGGCCTCCAACGAAACACTGAAGCTTTCTTT; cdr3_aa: CASSQGLQRNTEAFF
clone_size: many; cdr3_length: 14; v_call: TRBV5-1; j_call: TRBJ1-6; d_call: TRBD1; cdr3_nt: TGTGCCAGCAGTTTGTCAGGGGGAAATTCACCCCTCCACTTT; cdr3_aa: CASSLSGGNSPLHF
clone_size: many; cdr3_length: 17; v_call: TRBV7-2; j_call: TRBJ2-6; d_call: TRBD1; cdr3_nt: TGTGCCAGCAGCCCAGGGGACAGGGGATCCGGGGCCAACGTCCTGACTTTC; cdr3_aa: CASSPGDRGSGANVLTF
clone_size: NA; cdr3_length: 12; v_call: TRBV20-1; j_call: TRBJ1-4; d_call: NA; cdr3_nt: TGCAGTGCTAGAAACACTAATGAAAAACTGTTTTTT; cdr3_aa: CSARNTNEKLFF
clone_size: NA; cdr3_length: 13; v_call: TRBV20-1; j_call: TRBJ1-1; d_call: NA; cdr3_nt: TGCAGTGCTAGTGCCCTTGAGAGAGCTAAAGCTTTCTTT; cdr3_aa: CSASALERAKAFF
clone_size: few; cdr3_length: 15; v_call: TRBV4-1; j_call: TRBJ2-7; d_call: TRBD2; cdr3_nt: TGCGCCAGCACCTATCTAGCGGGGGAATCCTACGAGCAGTACTTC; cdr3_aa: CASTYLAGESYEQYF
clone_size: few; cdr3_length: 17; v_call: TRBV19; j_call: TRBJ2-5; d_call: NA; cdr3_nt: TGTGCCAGTAGTGCCCCAAGGTTGGGACTTCTTCAAGAGACCCAGTACTTC; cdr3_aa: CASSAPRLGLLQETQYF
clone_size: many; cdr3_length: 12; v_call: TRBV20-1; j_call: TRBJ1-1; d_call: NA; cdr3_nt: TGCAGTGCGGGAGCGGGGGGTCCTGAAGCTTTCTTT; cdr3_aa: CSAGAGGPEAFF
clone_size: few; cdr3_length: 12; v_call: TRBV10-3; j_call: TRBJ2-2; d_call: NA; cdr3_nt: TGTGCCAGCAGCCATTCCGGCGGGGAGCTGTTTTTT; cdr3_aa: CASSHSGGELFF
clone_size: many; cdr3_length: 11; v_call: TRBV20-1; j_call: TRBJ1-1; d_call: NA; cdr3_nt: TGCAGCACACGGAGGGACACTGAAGCTTTCTTT; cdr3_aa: CSTRRDTEAFF
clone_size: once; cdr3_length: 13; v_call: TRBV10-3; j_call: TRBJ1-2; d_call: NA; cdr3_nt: TGTGCCGGCAGCCTCCGGACAGTCTATGGCTACACCTTC; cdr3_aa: CAGSLRTVYGYTF
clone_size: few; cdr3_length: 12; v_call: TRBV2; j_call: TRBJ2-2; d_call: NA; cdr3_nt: TGTGCCGATAAACAAGAAACCGGGGAGCTGTTTTTT; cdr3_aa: CADKQETGELFF
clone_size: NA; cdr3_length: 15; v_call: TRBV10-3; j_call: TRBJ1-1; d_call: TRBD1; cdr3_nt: TGTGCCATCAGTGGGGAAGGACAGGGGAACACTGAAGCTTTCTTT; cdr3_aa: CAISGEGQGNTEAFF
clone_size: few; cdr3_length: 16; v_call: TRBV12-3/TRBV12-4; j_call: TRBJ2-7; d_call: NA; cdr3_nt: TGTGCCAGCAGTTTCCTATGGGCAGGGGATCCCTACGAGCAGTACTTC; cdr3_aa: CASSFLWAGDPYEQYF
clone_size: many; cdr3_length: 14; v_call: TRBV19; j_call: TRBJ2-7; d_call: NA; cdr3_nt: TGTGCCAGTAGTATCGACCCGGGAAGCTACGAGCAGTACTTC; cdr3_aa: CASSIDPGSYEQYF
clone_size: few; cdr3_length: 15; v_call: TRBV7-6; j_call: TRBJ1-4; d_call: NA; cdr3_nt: TGTGCCAGCAGCTTAGAGGGTGGGGCCGAGGAAAAACTGTTTTTT; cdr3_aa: CASSLEGGAEEKLFF
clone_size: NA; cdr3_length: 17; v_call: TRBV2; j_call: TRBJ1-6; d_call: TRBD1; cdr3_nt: TGTGCCAGCAGACCTCTTTCTATGACAGGGGTAAATTCACCCCTCCACTTT; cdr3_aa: CASRPLSMTGVNSPLHF
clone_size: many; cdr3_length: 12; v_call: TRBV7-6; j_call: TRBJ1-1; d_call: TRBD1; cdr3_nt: TGTGCCGCCCGGACAGGGGACACTGAAGCTTTCTTT; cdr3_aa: CAARTGDTEAFF
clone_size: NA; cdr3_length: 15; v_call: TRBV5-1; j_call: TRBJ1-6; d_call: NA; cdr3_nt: TGCGCCAGCAGCGAAGACAGGAGCTCTTATTCACCCCTCCACTTT; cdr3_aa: CASSEDRSSYSPLHF
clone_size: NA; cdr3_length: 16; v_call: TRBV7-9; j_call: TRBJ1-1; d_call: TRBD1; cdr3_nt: TGTGCCAGCAGCCCCCAAAAGGGACAGGGCTACACTGAAGCTTTCTTT; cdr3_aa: CASSPQKGQGYTEAFF